The rows below give T cell receptor beta chains drawn from one sample of a study of blood T cell repertoires in COVID-19. The table came from immunoSEQ multiplex PCR; TCRdb's copy has only in-frame clones and leaves some out. The profile shows roughly 360,000 clones, roughly 77% of them singletons. Sequencing was done on a sample of peripheral blood. All receptors come from a human donor with acute or convalescent COVID-19. The donor label of this sample is uncertain. Both conserved end residues are part of each CDR3.

v_call: TRBV13
cdr3_length: 15
j_call: TRBJ2-1
cdr3_aa: CVSSARTSGSGLQFF

v_call: TRBV7-9
cdr3_length: 16
j_call: TRBJ1-1
cdr3_aa: CASSRDRGSKNTEAFF

v_call: TRBV24-1
cdr3_length: 16
j_call: TRBJ2-1
cdr3_aa: CATSTGGGVAYNEQFF

v_call: TRBV27
cdr3_length: 15
j_call: TRBJ2-3
cdr3_aa: CASSLSGASTDTQYF

v_call: TRBV7-9
cdr3_length: 16
j_call: TRBJ2-2
cdr3_aa: CASSLPRGINTGELFF

v_call: TRBV18
cdr3_length: 13
j_call: TRBJ1-2
cdr3_aa: CASSPPEGVGYTF

v_call: TRBV6-5
cdr3_length: 15
j_call: TRBJ2-7
cdr3_aa: CASSYGTGSSYEQYF

v_call: TRBV28
cdr3_length: 15
j_call: TRBJ2-7
cdr3_aa: CASSTPGQGLYEQYF

v_call: TRBV6-5
cdr3_length: 15
j_call: TRBJ1-2
cdr3_aa: CASSYSREANYGYTF

v_call: TRBV13
cdr3_length: 14
j_call: TRBJ1-1
cdr3_aa: CASSGTREGTEAFF

v_call: TRBV5-1
cdr3_length: 18
j_call: TRBJ2-1
cdr3_aa: CASAPGTGGRRLLNEQFF

v_call: TRBV9
cdr3_length: 15
j_call: TRBJ1-2
cdr3_aa: CASSVGPIPQFGYTF

v_call: TRBV11-2
cdr3_length: 17
j_call: TRBJ2-2
cdr3_aa: CASRPRAGSVDTGELFF

v_call: TRBV18
cdr3_length: 13
j_call: TRBJ1-5
cdr3_aa: CASRDSLNQPQHF

v_call: TRBV4-1
cdr3_length: 16
j_call: TRBJ1-2
cdr3_aa: CASSQGPTGYGYGYTF

v_call: TRBV28
cdr3_length: 14
j_call: TRBJ1-2
cdr3_aa: CASSTGSRNYGYTF

v_call: TRBV6-5
cdr3_length: 15
j_call: TRBJ2-3
cdr3_aa: CASSRTGKSTDTQYF

v_call: TRBV4-2
cdr3_length: 19
j_call: TRBJ1-4
cdr3_aa: CASSQEGGTGTPLAEKLFF

v_call: TRBV7-2
cdr3_length: 17
j_call: TRBJ1-3
cdr3_aa: CASSLVGHTNSGNTIYF

v_call: TRBV18
cdr3_length: 18
j_call: TRBJ1-4
cdr3_aa: CASSPGRDRGAVNEKLFF

v_call: TRBV5-1
cdr3_length: 16
j_call: TRBJ1-3
cdr3_aa: CASSLSGTFTGNTIYF

v_call: TRBV7-9
cdr3_length: 15
j_call: TRBJ1-1
cdr3_aa: CASRPGVQGNTEAFF

v_call: TRBV6-5
cdr3_length: 15
j_call: TRBJ1-1
cdr3_aa: CASSYSGWGGPEAFF

v_call: TRBV2
cdr3_length: 13
j_call: TRBJ1-4
cdr3_aa: CASKEGGQRKLFF

v_call: TRBV14
cdr3_length: 13
j_call: TRBJ2-7
cdr3_aa: CASSLAIAAEQYF

v_call: TRBV5-4
cdr3_length: 14
j_call: TRBJ2-5
cdr3_aa: CASTTTGLRETQYF

v_call: TRBV3-1/TRBV3-2
cdr3_length: 16
j_call: TRBJ2-3
cdr3_aa: CASSRQLAGGLNTQYF

v_call: TRBV6-1
cdr3_length: 16
j_call: TRBJ2-7
cdr3_aa: CASSEPGQGRSYEQYF

v_call: TRBV21-1
cdr3_length: 16
j_call: TRBJ1-6
cdr3_aa: CASSRGLNRGRSPLHF

v_call: TRBV24-1
cdr3_length: 14
j_call: TRBJ1-2
cdr3_aa: CATSGGEEGYGYTF

v_call: TRBV28
cdr3_length: 14
j_call: TRBJ1-2
cdr3_aa: CASRAGQSIRGYTF

v_call: TRBV6-5
cdr3_length: 14
j_call: TRBJ1-4
cdr3_aa: CASSPRQGYEKLFF

v_call: TRBV5-1
cdr3_length: 14
j_call: TRBJ2-3
cdr3_aa: CASSLILATDTQYF

v_call: TRBV5-4
cdr3_length: 15
j_call: TRBJ1-2
cdr3_aa: CASREGTDNNYGYTF

v_call: TRBV4-1
cdr3_length: 17
j_call: TRBJ1-1
cdr3_aa: CASRPGTGAFRDTEAFF

v_call: TRBV19
cdr3_length: 11
j_call: TRBJ1-1
cdr3_aa: CASSIRAEAFF

v_call: TRBV15
cdr3_length: 14
j_call: TRBJ2-5
cdr3_aa: CATSRGDRQETQYF

v_call: TRBV9
cdr3_length: 17
j_call: TRBJ1-3
cdr3_aa: CASSGPSQRTSGNTIYF

v_call: TRBV7-2
cdr3_length: 14
j_call: TRBJ1-1
cdr3_aa: CASSPGILRAEAFF

v_call: TRBV6-6
cdr3_length: 14
j_call: TRBJ1-4
cdr3_aa: CASRLQGGNEKLFF